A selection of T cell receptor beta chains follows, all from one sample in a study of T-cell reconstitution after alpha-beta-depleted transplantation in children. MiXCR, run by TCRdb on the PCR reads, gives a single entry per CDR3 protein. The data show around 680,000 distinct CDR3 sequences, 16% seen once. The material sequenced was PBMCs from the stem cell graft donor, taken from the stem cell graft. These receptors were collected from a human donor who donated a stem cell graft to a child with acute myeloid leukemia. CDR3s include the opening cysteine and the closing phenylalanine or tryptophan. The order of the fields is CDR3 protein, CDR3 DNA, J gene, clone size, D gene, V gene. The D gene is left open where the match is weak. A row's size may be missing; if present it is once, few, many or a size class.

CASSLSGPPGGQPYGYTF | TGTGCCAGCAGTTTATCGGGCCCCCCAGGAGGGCAGCCTTATGGCTACACCTTC | TRBJ1-2 | - | - | TRBV27
CASSLGPVPNF | TGTGCCAGCAGCTTAGGTCCGGTGCCGAACTTC | TRBJ1-2 | many | - | TRBV7-2
CASSHNSGNTIYF | TGCGCCAGCAGCCATAATTCCGGAAACACCATATATTTT | TRBJ1-3 | few | - | TRBV4-3
CSAQPGQKLTLHF | TGCAGTGCTCAACCGGGACAAAAACTGACCCTCCACTTT | TRBJ1-6 | many | - | TRBV20-1
CASRQFSGGIYNEQFF | TGTGCCAGCCGCCAATTTAGCGGGGGAATTTACAATGAGCAGTTCTTC | TRBJ2-1 | - | TRBD2 | TRBV3-1
CASSLGPGEQTQYF | TGTGCCAGCAGCTTAGGCCCTGGGGAGCAGACCCAGTACTTC | TRBJ2-5 | many | - | TRBV7-2
CASKDAVMNTEAFF | TGTGCCAGTAAAGACGCGGTAATGAACACTGAAGCTTTCTTT | TRBJ1-1 | - | - | TRBV27
CASGSGETQYF | TGTGCCAGCGGCTCCGGAGAGACCCAGTACTTC | TRBJ2-5 | many | - | TRBV7-2
CSARKQGGGELFF | TGCAGTGCTAGGAAACAGGGAGGCGGGGAGCTGTTTTTT | TRBJ2-2 | many | - | TRBV20-1
CASSLKALTTGRYHEQFF | TGTGCCAGCAGTCTAAAGGCCCTGACGACAGGGAGGTACCATGAGCAGTTCTTC | TRBJ2-1 | - | - | TRBV12-3/TRBV12-4
CASSQEPGQNQPQHF | TGTGCCAGCAGCCAAGAACCAGGACAGAATCAGCCCCAGCATTTT | TRBJ1-5 | many | - | TRBV4-2
CASSFLTGAGTQYF | TGTGCCAGCAGTTTTTTGACGGGGGCGGGGACCCAGTACTTC | TRBJ2-5 | few | - | TRBV28
CASSDSRLSSYNSPLHF | TGTGCCAGCAGTGATTCCAGACTTAGCTCCTATAATTCACCCCTCCACTTT | TRBJ1-6 | - | - | TRBV25-1
CASSIPLQGATNEKLFF | TGTGCCAGCAGCATACCGCTCCAGGGGGCAACTAATGAAAAACTGTTTTTT | TRBJ1-4 | - | TRBD1 | TRBV7-9
CASSQADDNEQFF | TGCGCCAGCAGCCAAGCGGACGACAATGAGCAGTTCTTC | TRBJ2-1 | few | - | TRBV4-1
CASSPGQGVFSGANVLTF | TGTGCCAGCAGTCCCGGACAGGGCGTTTTCTCTGGGGCCAACGTCCTGACTTTC | TRBJ2-6 | few | TRBD1 | TRBV7-6
CASRSGTQTTDTQYF | TGTGCCAGCAGGTCCGGGACGCAGACCACAGATACGCAGTATTTT | TRBJ2-3 | many | - | TRBV5-5